The 16 T cell receptor beta chains in this list originate from one sample, sequenced in a study of blood T cell repertoires in COVID-19 (dated by TCRdb to about 2020). The library was generated by the immunoSEQ multiplex PCR assay. As stored in TCRdb, this immuneACCESS dataset retains in-frame rearrangements with V and J assigned. A fraction of the clones does not appear; measured against another copy, unresolved V genes explain less than half of the discrepancy, and the remainder lacks a known reason. The sample table holds fewer than 200,000 clones, of which roughly 91% were seen once. Clones ranked in the top ten supply approximately 4.6% of the sample. Sequencing used peripheral blood. The receptors derive from a woman in her forties or fifties with acute or convalescent COVID-19.

The gene calls are TRBV2 and TRBJ1-1; D is possibly TRBD1 (6 bases). CDR3 size: 13 residues. Germline V gene lookup returns CDR1 SNHLY and CDR2 FYNNEI. Trimming shortened V by 4 bases and J by 5 bases, and 11 bases separated the two germline ends. The CDR3 is CASSVKGGTEAFF. The CDR3 DNA sequence: TGTGCCAGCAGTGTAAAGGGGGGGACTGAAGCTTTCTTT. The variable domain in full, completed from reference TRBV2 and TRBJ1-1, reads EPEVTQTPSHQVTQMGQEVILRCVPISNHLYFYWYRQILGQKVEFLVSFYNNEISEKSEIFDDQFSVERPDGSNFTLKIRSTKLEDSAMYFCASSVKGGTEAFFGQGTRLTVV.

This chain uses TRBV11-3 with TRBJ2-1, with 8 bases lining up with TRBD1. CDR1 is SGHNT, CDR2 YENEEA, per germline. The CDR3 loop spans 13 amino acids. Germline trimming cut 5 bases from V and 6 bases from J; bases unmatched to any gene: 3. The CDR3 sequence: CASSLGQGNEQFF. CDR3 bases: TGTGCCAGCAGCCTCGGACAGGGCAATGAGCAGTTCTTC.

This chain uses TRBV24-1 with TRBJ2-1; 9 nucleotides align to TRBD1. From germline, CDR1 is KGHDR and CDR2 SFDVKD. The ends lost 4 bases at V and 4 bases at J; junction bases unmatched: 7. This CDR3 has 16 residues. This chain's CDR3 is CATSERTGGAYNEQFF. Here the CDR3 DNA reads TGTGCCACCAGTGAACGCACAGGGGGCGCTTACAATGAGCAGTTCTTC.

V gene TRBV19 combines with J gene TRBJ1-4, with 10 bases matching TRBD1. V was clipped by 10 bases and J by 2 bases; unmatched bases: 4. CDR1 and CDR2 (germline): LNHDA, SQIVND (reference sequence). This CDR3 comprises 14 residues. CDR3 DNA sequence: TGTGCCACCCGGGACAGGGGTACTAATGAAAAACTGTTTTTT. Protein sequence: CATRDRGTNEKLFF.

This chain uses TRBV7-2 with TRBJ1-1; TRBD1 aligns across 10 bases. This CDR3 is built from 13 residues. With 1 base clipped from V and 7 bases from J, the junction kept 0 bases outside the gene matches. Germline CDR1 is SGHTA and CDR2 is FQGNSA. The CDR3 region has the DNA TGTGCCAGCAGCTTAGGGACAGGGGGTGAAGCTTTCTTT. Its translation is CASSLGTGGEAFF.

V usage is TRBV10-2 and J usage is TRBJ2-7; tentative D call: TRBD2 (6 bases). This CDR3 is built from 12 residues. Germline V gene data show CDR1 as WSHSY and CDR2 as SAAADI. Trimming removed 2 bases at V and 9 bases at J, with 11 bases between. CDR3 in amino acids: CASSEGGGMQYF. CDR3 nucleotide sequence: TGCGCCAGCAGTGAGGGTGGGGGGATGCAGTACTTC.

The gene calls are TRBV6-2 or TRBV6-3 and TRBJ1-1; maybe TRBD1 (6 bases). Germline V gene lookup returns CDR1 MNHEY and CDR2 SVGEGT. CDR3 length: 14 residues. Trimming took off 6 bases at V and 4 bases at J, with 15 bases between the two ends. The CDR3 bases are TGTGCCAGCAGCTTCCTTGCAGGGGCCACTGAAGCTTTCTTT. This sequence encodes CASSFLAGATEAFF.

The rearrangement joins TRBV3-1 (or the pseudogene TRBV3-2) to TRBJ2-3; 8 bases align to TRBD2. The CDR3 contains 15 residues. Germline CDR1 reads LGHDT; CDR2 reads YNNKEL (reference sequence). V trimming: 5 bases; J trimming: 0 bases; junction bases outside the gene matches: 4. CDR3: CASSFGGGSTDTQYF. The DNA for the CDR3 is TGTGCCAGCAGCTTCGGGGGGGGAAGCACAGATACGCAGTATTTT.

The chain couples TRBV7-2 to TRBJ1-1; 10 bases match TRBD1. CDR1 SGHTA and CDR2 FQGNSA come from the germline V gene. The ends lost 5 bases at V and 4 bases at J; junction bases unmatched: 7. The CDR3 consists of 15 residues. The chain's CDR3 is CASSPSRTGGTEAFF. The CDR3 DNA sequence: TGTGCCAGCAGCCCAAGTCGGACAGGGGGCACTGAAGCTTTCTTT.

J is TRBJ2-2 and V is TRBV3-1 (or the pseudogene TRBV3-2), with D perhaps matching TRBD2 (6 bases). Germline V lookup: CDR1 LGHDT, CDR2 YNNKEL (reference sequence). CDR3 length: 16 amino acids. V was trimmed by 4 bases and J by 3 bases, leaving 15 bases between them. The CDR3 reads CASSPDRDSDTGELFF. DNA of the CDR3: TGTGCCAGCAGCCCGGACCGGGACTCAGACACCGGGGAGCTGTTTTTT.

V and J are TRBV7-2 and TRBJ1-5, with D perhaps TRBD1 (5 bases). This CDR3 has 15 residues. Looked up from germline, CDR1 is SGHTA and CDR2 is FQGNSA. Trimming took 3 bases from V and 7 from J, leaving 16 bases between them. DNA of the CDR3: TGTGCCAGCAGCTTGGCTACCGGGGGAAGGCAGCCCCAGCATTTT. Translating it yields CASSLATGGRQPQHF.

This chain uses TRBV9 with TRBJ1-5; 8 bases line up with TRBD1. The CDR3 totals 15 residues. The germline gives CDR1 SGDLS, CDR2 YYNGEE. After removal of 3 bases from V and 2 bases from J, the junction contained 4 bases not matched to a gene. CDR3 nucleotide sequence: TGTGCCAGCAGCGCAGGGGGCTTAGGCAATCAGCCCCAGCATTTT. Its translation: CASSAGGLGNQPQHF.

This clone was observed once. The V call is TRBV5-5, the J call TRBJ2-5; 7 bases map to TRBD1. The CDR3 consists of 15 residues. V gave up 0 bases and J gave up 2 bases; unmatched junction bases: 4. Germline values: CDR1 SGHKS, CDR2 YYEKEE (reference sequence). CDR3 amino acids: CASSLGQGRQETQYF. The DNA for the CDR3 is TGTGCCAGCAGCTTGGGACAGGGAAGGCAAGAGACCCAGTACTTC.

The chain has TRBV9 and TRBJ1-1; D remains unclear. The CDR3 runs to 12 residues. In germline, CDR1 is SGDLS, CDR2 YYNGEE. Trimming removed 3 bases at V and 6 bases at J, with 9 bases between. The DNA of the CDR3 is TGTGCCAGCAGCGCCCCTCGCGCTGAAGCTTTCTTT. This sequence encodes CASSAPRAEAFF.

The rearrangement uses TRBV6-5 and TRBJ2-1; no firm D call. Germline-derived CDR1 and CDR2 are MNHEY and SVGAGI. V was pared by 3 bases and J by 5 bases, with 8 bases between. This CDR3 has 13 amino acids. CDR3 nucleotides: TGTGCCAGCAGTTATGTTAGAGACAATGAGCAGTTCTTC. Amino acids: CASSYVRDNEQFF.

The chain joins TRBV24-1 to TRBJ2-3; D remains unclear. Deletions cut 5 bases from V and 5 bases from J, with 4 bases between. The CDR3 consists of 11 residues. Germline CDR1 is KGHDR and CDR2 is SFDVKD. CDR3 region: CATSVRDTQYF. CDR3 bases: TGTGCCACCAGTGTGAGAGATACGCAGTATTTT.